This T cell receptor (beta chain) was recorded in a study of response to subunit inactivated influenza vaccine. Study conclusions and caveats: Authors suggested few new T cells are recruited by each seasonal influenza vaccination.

V lost 5 bases to trimming and J lost 7 bases, with 11 bases between them. Per the germline V gene, CDR1 is SGHVS and CDR2 is FQNEAQ. This CDR3 is 12 amino acids long. This clonotype was observed at least ten times. Its antigen is not known. Each CDR3 protein gets one entry after TCRdb re-called the RT-PCR reads with MiXCR. The table includes some 480,000 distinct CDR3 sequences, approximately 11% detected once. This sample comprised PBMCs from blood, obtained more than 35 days after vaccination. This chain joins TRBV7-8 and TRBJ1-1; no clear D gene. The source of this sequence is a man aged 45-65 years who received an inactivated influenza vaccine. CDR3 sequence reads: CASSQRVDEAFF. CDR3 in DNA: TGTGCCAGCAGCCAAAGGGTTGATGAAGCTTTCTTT. Drawing the rest from reference TRBV7-8 and TRBJ1-1, the complete variable domain is GAGVSQSPRYKVAKRGQDVALRCDPISGHVSLFWYQQALGQGPEFLTYFQNEAQLDKSGLPSDRFFAERPEGSVSTLKIQRTQQEDSAVYLCASSQRVDEAFFGQGTRLTVV.